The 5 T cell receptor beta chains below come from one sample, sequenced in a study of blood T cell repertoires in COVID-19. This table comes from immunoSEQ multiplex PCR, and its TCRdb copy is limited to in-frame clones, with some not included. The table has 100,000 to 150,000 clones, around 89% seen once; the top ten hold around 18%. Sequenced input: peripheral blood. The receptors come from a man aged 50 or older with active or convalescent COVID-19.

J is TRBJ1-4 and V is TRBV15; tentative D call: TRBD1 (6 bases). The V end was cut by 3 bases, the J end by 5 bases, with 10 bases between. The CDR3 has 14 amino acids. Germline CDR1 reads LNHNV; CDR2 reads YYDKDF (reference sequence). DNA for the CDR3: TGTGCCACCAGCAGCGGACAGCAAAATGAAAAACTGTTTTTT. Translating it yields CATSSGQQNEKLFF.

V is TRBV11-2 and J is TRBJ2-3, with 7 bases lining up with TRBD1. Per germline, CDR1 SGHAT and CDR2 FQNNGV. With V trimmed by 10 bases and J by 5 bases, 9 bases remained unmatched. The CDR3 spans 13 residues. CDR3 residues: CATGQEFIDTQYF. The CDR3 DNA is TGTGCCACCGGACAGGAGTTTATAGATACGCAGTATTTT.

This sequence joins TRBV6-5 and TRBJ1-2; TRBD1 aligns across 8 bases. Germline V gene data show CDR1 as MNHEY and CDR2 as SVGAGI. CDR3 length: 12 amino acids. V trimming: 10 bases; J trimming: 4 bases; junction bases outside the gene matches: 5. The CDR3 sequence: CATRTGGYGYTF. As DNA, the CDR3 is TGTGCCACGAGAACAGGGGGCTATGGCTACACCTTC.

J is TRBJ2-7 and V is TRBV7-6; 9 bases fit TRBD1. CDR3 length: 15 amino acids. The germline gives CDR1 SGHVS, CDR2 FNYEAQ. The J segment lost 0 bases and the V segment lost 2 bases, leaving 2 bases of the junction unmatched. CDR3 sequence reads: CASSLKTGGSYEQYF. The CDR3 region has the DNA TGTGCCAGCAGCTTAAAGACAGGGGGCTCCTACGAGCAGTACTTC.

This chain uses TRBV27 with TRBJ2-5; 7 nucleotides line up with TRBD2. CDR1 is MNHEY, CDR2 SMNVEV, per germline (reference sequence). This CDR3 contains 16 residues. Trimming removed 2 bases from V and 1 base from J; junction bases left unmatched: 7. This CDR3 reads CASSLIGGGPQETQYF. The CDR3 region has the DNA TGTGCCAGCAGTTTAATCGGCGGGGGACCCCAAGAGACCCAGTACTTC.